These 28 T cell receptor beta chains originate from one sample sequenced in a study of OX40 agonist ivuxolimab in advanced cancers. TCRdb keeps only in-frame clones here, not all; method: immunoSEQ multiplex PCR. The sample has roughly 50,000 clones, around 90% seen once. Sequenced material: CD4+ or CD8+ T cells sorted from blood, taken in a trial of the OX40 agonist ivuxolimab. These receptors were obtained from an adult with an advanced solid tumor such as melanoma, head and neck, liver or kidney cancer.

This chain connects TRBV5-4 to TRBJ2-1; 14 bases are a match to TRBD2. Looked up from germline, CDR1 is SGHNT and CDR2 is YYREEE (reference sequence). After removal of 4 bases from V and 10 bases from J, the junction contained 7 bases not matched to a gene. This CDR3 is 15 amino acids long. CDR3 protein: CASSMTSGGAGEQFF. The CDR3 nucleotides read TGTGCCAGCAGCATGACTAGCGGGGGGGCCGGGGAGCAGTTCTTC.

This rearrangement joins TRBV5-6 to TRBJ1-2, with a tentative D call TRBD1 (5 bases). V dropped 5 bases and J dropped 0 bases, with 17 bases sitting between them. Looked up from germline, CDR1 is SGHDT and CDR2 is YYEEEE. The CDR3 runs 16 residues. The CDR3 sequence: CASRRTVQGSNYGYTF. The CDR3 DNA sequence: TGTGCCAGCAGGCGTACAGTGCAGGGTTCTAACTATGGCTACACCTTC.

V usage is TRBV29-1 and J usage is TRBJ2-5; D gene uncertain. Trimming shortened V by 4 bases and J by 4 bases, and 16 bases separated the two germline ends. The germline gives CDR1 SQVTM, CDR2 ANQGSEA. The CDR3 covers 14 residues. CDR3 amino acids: CSVVGRAPPETQYF. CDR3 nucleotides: TGCAGCGTTGTAGGTCGGGCCCCACCAGAGACCCAGTACTTC.

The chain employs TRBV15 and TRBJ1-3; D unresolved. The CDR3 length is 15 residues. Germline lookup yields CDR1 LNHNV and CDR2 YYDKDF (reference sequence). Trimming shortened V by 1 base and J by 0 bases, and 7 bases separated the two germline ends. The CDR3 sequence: CATSRGGLSGNTIYF. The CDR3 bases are TGTGCCACCAGCAGAGGGGGTCTCTCTGGAAACACCATATATTTT.

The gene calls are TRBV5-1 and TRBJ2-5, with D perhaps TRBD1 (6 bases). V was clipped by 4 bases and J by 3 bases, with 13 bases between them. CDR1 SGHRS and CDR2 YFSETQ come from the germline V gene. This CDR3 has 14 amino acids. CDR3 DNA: TGCGCCAGCAGCGAACAGGGTGGAGAAGAGACCCAGTACTTC. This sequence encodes CASSEQGGEETQYF. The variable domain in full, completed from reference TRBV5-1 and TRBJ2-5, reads KAGVTQTPRYLIKTRGQQVTLSCSPISGHRSVSWYQQTPGQGLQFLFEYFSETQRNKGNFPGRFSGRQFSNSRSEMNVSTLELGDSALYLCASSEQGGEETQYFGPGTRLLVL.

The chain's CDR3 is CASRQDTSETQYF. The CDR3 nucleotides are TGCGCCAGCAGGCAGGACACTTCGGAGACCCAGTACTTC. The chain couples TRBV5-1 to TRBJ2-5; D is perhaps TRBD1 (5 bases). Trimming left V 5 bases short and J 5 bases short, with 13 bases between. The CDR3 contains 13 residues. Looked up from germline, CDR1 is SGHRS and CDR2 is YFSETQ.

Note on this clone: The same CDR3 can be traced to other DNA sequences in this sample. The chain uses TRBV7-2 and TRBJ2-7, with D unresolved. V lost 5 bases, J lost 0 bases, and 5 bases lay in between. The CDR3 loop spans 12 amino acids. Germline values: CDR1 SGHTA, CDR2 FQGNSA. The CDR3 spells CASSPSSYEQYF. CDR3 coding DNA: TGTGCCAGCAGCCCGAGCTCCTACGAGCAGTACTTC.

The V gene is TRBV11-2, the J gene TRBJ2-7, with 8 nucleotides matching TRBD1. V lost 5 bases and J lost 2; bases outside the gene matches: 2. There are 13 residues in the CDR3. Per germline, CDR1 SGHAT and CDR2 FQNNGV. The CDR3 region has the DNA TGTGCCAGCAGCAAGGGACAGGCCTACGAGCAGTACTTC. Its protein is CASSKGQAYEQYF.

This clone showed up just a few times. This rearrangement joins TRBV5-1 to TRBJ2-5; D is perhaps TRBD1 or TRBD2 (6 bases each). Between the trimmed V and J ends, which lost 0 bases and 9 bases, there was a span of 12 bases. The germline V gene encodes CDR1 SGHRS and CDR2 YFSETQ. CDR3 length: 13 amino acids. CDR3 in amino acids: CASSLGGAEAQYF. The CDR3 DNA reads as TGCGCCAGCAGCTTGGGGGGGGCGGAGGCCCAGTACTTC.

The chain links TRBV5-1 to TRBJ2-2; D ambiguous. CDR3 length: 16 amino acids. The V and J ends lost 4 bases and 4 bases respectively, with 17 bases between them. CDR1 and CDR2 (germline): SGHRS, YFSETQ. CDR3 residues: CASSTLQGRGTGELFF. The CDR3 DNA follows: TGCGCCAGCAGCACCCTACAAGGTAGAGGCACCGGGGAGCTGTTTTTT.

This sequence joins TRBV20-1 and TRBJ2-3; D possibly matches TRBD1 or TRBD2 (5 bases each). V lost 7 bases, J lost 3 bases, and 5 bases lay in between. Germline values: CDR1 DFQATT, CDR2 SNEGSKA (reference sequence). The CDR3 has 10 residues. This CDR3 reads CSGGTDTQYF. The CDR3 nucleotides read TGCAGTGGGGGGACAGATACGCAGTATTTT.

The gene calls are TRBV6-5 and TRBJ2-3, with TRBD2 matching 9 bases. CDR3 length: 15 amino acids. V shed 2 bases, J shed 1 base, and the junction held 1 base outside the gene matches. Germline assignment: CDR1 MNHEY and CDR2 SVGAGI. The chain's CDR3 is CASSYASGGTDTQYF. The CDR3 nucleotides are TGTGCCAGCAGTTACGCTAGCGGGGGCACAGATACGCAGTATTTT.

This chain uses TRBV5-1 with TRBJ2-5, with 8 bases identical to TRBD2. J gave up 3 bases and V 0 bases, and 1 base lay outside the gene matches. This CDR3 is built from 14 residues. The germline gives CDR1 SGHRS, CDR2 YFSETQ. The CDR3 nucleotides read TGCGCCAGCAGCTTGGCGGGGGGGAAAGAGACCCAGTACTTC. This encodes CASSLAGGKETQYF.

CDR3 DNA sequence: TGTGCCAGCAGTGACTCAACTCCGACAGGGGCGGGAGTAGGCAATGAGCAGTTCTTC. This codes for CASSDSTPTGAGVGNEQFF. The chain recombines TRBV6-4 with TRBJ2-1, with D perhaps TRBD1 (8 bases). V gave up 0 bases and J gave up 6 bases, with 24 bases separating them. The CDR3 is made up of 19 amino acids. From germline, CDR1 is MRHNA and CDR2 SNTAGT.

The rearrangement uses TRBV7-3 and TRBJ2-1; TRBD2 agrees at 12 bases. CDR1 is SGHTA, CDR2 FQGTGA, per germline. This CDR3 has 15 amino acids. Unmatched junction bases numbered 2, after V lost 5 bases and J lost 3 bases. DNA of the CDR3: TGTGCCAGCAGCATGACTAGCGGGGGCTACAATGAGCAGTTCTTC. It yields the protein CASSMTSGGYNEQFF.

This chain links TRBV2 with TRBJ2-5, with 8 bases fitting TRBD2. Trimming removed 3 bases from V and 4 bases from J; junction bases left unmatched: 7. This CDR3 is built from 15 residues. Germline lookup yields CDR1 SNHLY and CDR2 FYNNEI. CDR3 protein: CASSDWGSGRETQYF. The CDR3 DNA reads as TGTGCCAGCAGTGATTGGGGGAGCGGGAGAGAGACCCAGTACTTC.

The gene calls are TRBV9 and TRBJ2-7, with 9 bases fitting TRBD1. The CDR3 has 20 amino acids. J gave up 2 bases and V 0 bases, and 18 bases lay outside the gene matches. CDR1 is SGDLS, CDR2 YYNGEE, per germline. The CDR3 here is CASSVVRDRVFRDRTYEQYF. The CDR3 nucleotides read TGTGCCAGCAGCGTAGTCCGGGACAGGGTTTTCCGGGACCGGACCTACGAGCAGTACTTC.

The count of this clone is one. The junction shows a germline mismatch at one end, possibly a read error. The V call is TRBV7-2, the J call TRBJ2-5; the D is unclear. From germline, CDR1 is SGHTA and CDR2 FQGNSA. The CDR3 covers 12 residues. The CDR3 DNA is TGTGCCAGCACCTTAGTGGGGGAGACCCAGTACTTC. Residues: CASTLVGETQYF.

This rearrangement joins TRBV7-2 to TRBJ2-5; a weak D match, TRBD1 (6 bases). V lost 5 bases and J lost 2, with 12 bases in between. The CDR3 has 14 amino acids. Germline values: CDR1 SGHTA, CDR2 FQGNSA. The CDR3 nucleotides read TGTGCCAGCAGCCCCCCGACAGGTCAAGAGACCCAGTACTTC. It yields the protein CASSPPTGQETQYF. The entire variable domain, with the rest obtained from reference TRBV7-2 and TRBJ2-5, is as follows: GAGVSQSPSNKVTEKGKDVELRCDPISGHTALYWYRQSLGQGLEFLIYFQGNSAPDKSGLPSDRFSAERTGGSVSTLTIQRTQQEDSAVYLCASSPPTGQETQYFGPGTRLLVL.

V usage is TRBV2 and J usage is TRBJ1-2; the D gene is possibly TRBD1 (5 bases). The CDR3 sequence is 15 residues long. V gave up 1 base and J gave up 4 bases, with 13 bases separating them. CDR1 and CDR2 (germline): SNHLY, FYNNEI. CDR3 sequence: CASSEGWGQGYGYTF. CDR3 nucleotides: TGTGCCAGCAGTGAAGGGTGGGGTCAGGGCTATGGCTACACCTTC.

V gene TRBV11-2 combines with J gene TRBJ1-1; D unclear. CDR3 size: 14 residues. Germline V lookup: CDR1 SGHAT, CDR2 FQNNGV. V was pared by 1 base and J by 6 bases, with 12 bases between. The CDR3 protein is CASSLGYSTAEAFF. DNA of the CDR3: TGTGCCAGCAGCTTAGGATACAGTACCGCTGAAGCTTTCTTT.

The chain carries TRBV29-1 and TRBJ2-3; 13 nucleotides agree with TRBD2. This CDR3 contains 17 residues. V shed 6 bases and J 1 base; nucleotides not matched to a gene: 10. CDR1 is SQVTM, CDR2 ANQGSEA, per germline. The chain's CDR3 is CSVIGTSGEGGTDTQYF. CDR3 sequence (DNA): TGCAGCGTCATCGGGACTAGCGGGGAGGGGGGCACAGATACGCAGTATTTT.

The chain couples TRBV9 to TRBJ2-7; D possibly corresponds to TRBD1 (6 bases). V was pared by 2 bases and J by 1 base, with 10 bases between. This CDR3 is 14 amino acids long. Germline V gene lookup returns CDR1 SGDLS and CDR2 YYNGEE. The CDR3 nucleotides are TGTGCCAGCAGCGTCGAGGGGACATCCTACGAGCAGTACTTC. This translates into CASSVEGTSYEQYF.

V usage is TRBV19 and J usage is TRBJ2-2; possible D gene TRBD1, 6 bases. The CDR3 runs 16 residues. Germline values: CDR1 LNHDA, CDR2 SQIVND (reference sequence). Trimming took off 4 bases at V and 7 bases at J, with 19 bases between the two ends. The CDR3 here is CASSNTGTWLNGELFF. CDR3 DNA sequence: TGTGCCAGTAGTAACACAGGGACGTGGCTCAACGGGGAGCTGTTTTTT.

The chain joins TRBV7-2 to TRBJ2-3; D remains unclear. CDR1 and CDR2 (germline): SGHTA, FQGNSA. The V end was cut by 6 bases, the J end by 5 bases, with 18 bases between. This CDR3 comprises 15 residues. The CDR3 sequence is CASRQTSSWGDTQYF. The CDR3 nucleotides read TGTGCCAGCAGACAGACATCCTCGTGGGGAGATACGCAGTATTTT.

The CDR3 DNA reads TGCGCCAGCAGCTTGGACGAACAGGGGGCGAAGGCTTTCTTT. Translating gives CASSLDEQGAKAFF. The chain combines TRBV5-1 with TRBJ1-1, with TRBD1 matching over 9 bases. V gave up 0 bases and J gave up 11 bases; unmatched junction bases: 8. CDR3 size: 14 residues. Per the germline V gene, CDR1 is SGHRS and CDR2 is YFSETQ. The full variable domain, completed using reference TRBV5-1 and TRBJ1-1, is KAGVTQTPRYLIKTRGQQVTLSCSPISGHRSVSWYQQTPGQGLQFLFEYFSETQRNKGNFPGRFSGRQFSNSRSEMNVSTLELGDSALYLCASSLDEQGAKAFFGQGTRLTVV.

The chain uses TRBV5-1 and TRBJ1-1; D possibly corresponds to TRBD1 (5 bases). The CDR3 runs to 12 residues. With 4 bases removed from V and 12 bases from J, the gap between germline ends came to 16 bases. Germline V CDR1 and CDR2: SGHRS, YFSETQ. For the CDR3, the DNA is TGCGCCAGCAGCCCTGACCAGGGTATTTCTTTCTTT. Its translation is CASSPDQGISFF.

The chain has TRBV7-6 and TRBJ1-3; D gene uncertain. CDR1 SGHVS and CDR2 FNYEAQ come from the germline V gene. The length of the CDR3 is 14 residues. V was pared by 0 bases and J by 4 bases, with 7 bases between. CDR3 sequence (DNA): TGTGCCAGCAGCTTAGCCATTGCAGGAAACACCATATATTTT. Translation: CASSLAIAGNTIYF.